This record concerns one T cell receptor (beta chain) sequence. V lost 5 bases, J lost 2 bases, and 13 bases lay in between. The CDR3 is 14 residues long. CDR1 and CDR2 (germline): SGHTA, FQGNSA. This entry is derived from a study of blood T cell repertoires in COVID-19. Study background: Samples of COVID-19 (acute and convalescent) were obtained from the United States, Italy and Spain. Sources were T cells, B-cell-depleted T cells, or PBMCs; the material itself was cDNA or gDNA.

How the authors handled the data: Amplification of reference gene primers provided the estimated nucleated cell counts. Sequencing was performed with immunoSEQ multiplex PCR; in TCRdb, only in-frame clones are kept and a portion is missing. V, J and clone size reflect that table, while D and trimming were determined from the DNA. The data show under 200,000 clones, less than 85% seen once. Participant-given clinical history determined each cohort assignment. The chain recombines TRBV7-2 with TRBJ2-7; the D gene is possibly TRBD2 (6 bases). The sequence was collected from a woman aged 55 to 70 with acute COVID-19. Sequencing input: PBMCs or T cells enriched from blood (not recorded which). CDR3 sequence: CASSLGTGAYEQYF. The CDR3 DNA reads TGTGCCAGCAGCCTAGGGACTGGAGCCTACGAGCAGTACTTC. Full variable domain (missing parts from reference TRBV7-2 and TRBJ2-7): GAGVSQSPSNKVTEKGKDVELRCDPISGHTALYWYRQSLGQGLEFLIYFQGNSAPDKSGLPSDRFSAERTGGSVSTLTIQRTQQEDSAVYLCASSLGTGAYEQYFGPGTRLTVT.